These 18 T cell receptor beta chains were sequenced from one sample in a study of T cells in localized non-small cell lung cancer. Libraries were prepared by immunoSEQ multiplex PCR; TCRdb keeps only in-frame clonotypes and omits some of them. The sample records 59,000 or so clones, approximately 90% being singletons. Sequencing was performed on peripheral blood, taken before any cancer treatment. The receptors here all came from a man between 40 and 75 years old with stage I lung adenocarcinoma.

Written as DNA, the CDR3 is TGTGCCAGCAGCTTAGTAAGGACGGTCTCTGGGGCCAACGTCCTGACTTTC. Protein: CASSLVRTVSGANVLTF. The chain has TRBV5-5 and TRBJ2-6; unclear D gene. Deletions cut 2 bases from V and 0 bases from J, with 12 bases between. This CDR3 region has 17 residues. Germline loops: CDR1 SGHKS, CDR2 YYEKEE (reference sequence). Together with reference TRBV5-5 and TRBJ2-6, the CDR3 gives the full variable domain: DAGVTQSPTHLIKTRGQQVTLRCSPISGHKSVSWYQQVLGQGPQFIFQYYEKEERGRGNFPDRFSARQFPNYSSELNVNALLLGDSALYLCASSLVRTVSGANVLTFGAGSRLTVL.

The chain carries TRBV9 and TRBJ2-5; no definite D call. The CDR3 sequence is 15 residues long. Germline V gene sequence: CDR1 SGDLS, CDR2 YYNGEE. Trimming stripped 0 bases from V and 6 bases from J, with 15 bases between. The CDR3 coding sequence is TGTGCCAGCAGCGTAGGATCCCTGTCCTCCCAGACCCAGTACTTC. Translating gives CASSVGSLSSQTQYF.

The chain combines TRBV30 with TRBJ2-7; 9 nucleotides align to TRBD2. With V trimmed by 4 bases and J by 9 bases, 10 bases remained unmatched. Germline loops: CDR1 GTSNPN, CDR2 SVGIG (reference sequence). This CDR3 has 13 amino acids. The CDR3 DNA reads as TGTGCCTGGACCCCCGCGGGAGGGCCTACGCAGTACTTC. This encodes CAWTPAGGPTQYF.

This clone was detected only a few times. The rearrangement joins TRBV5-1 to TRBJ1-4; D is unclear. The CDR3 sequence is 14 residues long. CDR1 is SGHRS, CDR2 YFSETQ, per germline. V was cut by 4 bases and J by 0 bases, with 7 bases left in between. In DNA form, the CDR3 reads TGCGCCAGCAGCACCGGGACAACTAATGAAAAACTGTTTTTT. Encoded protein: CASSTGTTNEKLFF. The whole variable domain, filled in from reference TRBV5-1 and TRBJ1-4, reads KAGVTQTPRYLIKTRGQQVTLSCSPISGHRSVSWYQQTPGQGLQFLFEYFSETQRNKGNFPGRFSGRQFSNSRSEMNVSTLELGDSALYLCASSTGTTNEKLFFGSGTQLSVL.

The rearrangement links TRBV19 to TRBJ2-3, with D tentatively TRBD2 (5 bases). V was shortened by 4 bases and J by 4 bases, with 12 bases between the two germline ends. This CDR3 contains 14 residues. Germline V gene lookup returns CDR1 LNHDA and CDR2 SQIVND (reference sequence). CDR3 residues: CASSTSDSADTQYF. CDR3 in DNA: TGTGCCAGTAGTACCTCGGACTCGGCAGATACGCAGTATTTT.

This clone came up a few times. The V gene is TRBV5-4, the J gene TRBJ1-2; D gene uncertain. CDR3 length equals 13 residues. CDR1 SGHNT and CDR2 YYREEE come from the germline V gene (reference sequence). V shed 0 bases and J shed 0 bases, with 3 bases lying between them. The CDR3 loop is CASSLDTNYGYTF. CDR3 nucleotide sequence: TGTGCCAGCAGCTTGGACACTAACTATGGCTACACCTTC.

The CDR3 DNA sequence: TGTGCCAGCAGCTTACGTCGGGGCATAGAGCTGTTTTTT. This encodes CASSLRRGIELFF. V gene TRBV11-2 combines with J gene TRBJ2-2, with D perhaps being TRBD1 or TRBD2 (5 bases each). Trimming stripped 2 bases from V and 11 bases from J, with 12 bases between. Germline V gives CDR1 SGHAT, CDR2 FQNNGV. The CDR3 has 13 amino acids.

This clone turned up a few times. The chain combines TRBV28 with TRBJ2-5; TRBD2 agrees at 9 bases. This CDR3 comprises 15 residues. Germline V gene lookup returns CDR1 MDHEN and CDR2 SYDVKM. With V trimmed by 2 bases and J by 4 bases, 5 bases remained unmatched. This CDR3 is CASSLGPAGGETQYF. The DNA for the CDR3 is TGTGCCAGCAGTTTAGGCCCAGCGGGAGGAGAGACCCAGTACTTC.

This rearrangement joins TRBV6-1 to TRBJ1-1; no firm D call. This CDR3 is built from 13 residues. The germline V gene encodes CDR1 MNHNS and CDR2 SASEGT. Trimming removed 5 bases from V and 1 base from J, with 8 bases in between. The CDR3: CASSPSENTEAFF. In DNA, the CDR3 is TGTGCCAGCAGTCCCAGTGAGAACACTGAAGCTTTCTTT.

V is TRBV4-1 and J is TRBJ2-7; TRBD2 matches at 9 bases. The J segment lost 3 bases and the V segment lost 4 bases, leaving 1 base of the junction unmatched. This CDR3 region has 13 residues. Germline V lookup: CDR1 MGHRA, CDR2 YSYEKL. CDR3 nucleotides: TGCGCCAGCAGCCGCGGGGGGGGCTACGAGCAGTACTTC. Translating gives CASSRGGGYEQYF.

The V and J genes are TRBV2 and TRBJ2-5; no clear D. CDR3 length: 11 residues. Germline lookup yields CDR1 SNHLY and CDR2 FYNNEI. Trimming left V 8 bases short and J 6 bases short, with 10 bases between. In nucleotides, the CDR3 is TGTGCCAGCCGGGTGGAACAGACCCAGTACTTC. Its translation: CASRVEQTQYF.

The chain uses TRBV5-6 and TRBJ2-1, with 13 bases aligning to TRBD2. The J segment lost 0 bases and the V segment lost 4 bases, leaving 7 bases of the junction unmatched. This CDR3 has 18 residues. In germline, CDR1 is SGHDT, CDR2 YYEEEE. The CDR3 DNA reads as TGTGCCAGCAGCAGACTAGCGGGAGGATCCTACTCCTACAATGAGCAGTTCTTC. This codes for CASSRLAGGSYSYNEQFF.

The V and J genes are TRBV19 and TRBJ1-1; D is unresolved. The V end lost 3 bases, the J end lost 5 bases, and 13 bases lay between the germline ends. This CDR3 comprises 14 residues. Germline V gives CDR1 LNHDA, CDR2 SQIVND (reference sequence). The CDR3 reads CASSIIGLGTEAFF. The CDR3 coding sequence is TGTGCCAGTAGTATCATAGGGCTCGGGACTGAAGCTTTCTTT.

This clone was detected only once. The chain recombines TRBV4-2 with TRBJ1-2; D is ambiguous. Germline lookup yields CDR1 LGHNA and CDR2 YNFKEQ. The germline V and J ends were trimmed by 0 bases and 2 bases, with 4 bases remaining between them. The CDR3 has 13 residues. The CDR3 sequence is CASSQDGNYGYTF. The CDR3 nucleotides are TGTGCCAGCAGCCAAGATGGGAACTATGGCTACACCTTC.

This rearrangement joins TRBV29-1 to TRBJ2-2; either TRBD1 or TRBD2 may fit D (5 bases each). This CDR3 contains 16 residues. V was clipped by 6 bases and J by 7 bases, with 24 bases between them. Germline V gives CDR1 SQVTM, CDR2 ANQGSEA. The chain's CDR3 is CSVHTPGGPRSGELFF. CDR3 in DNA: TGCAGCGTCCACACCCCTGGGGGACCCCGGAGCGGGGAGCTGTTTTTT.

The rearrangement links TRBV10-3 to TRBJ2-3; 7 nucleotides agree with TRBD1. Trimming at V came to 5 bases and at J to 2 bases, leaving 10 bases not matched to a gene. CDR1 ENHRY and CDR2 SYGVKD come from the germline V gene. CDR3 size: 16 residues. This chain's CDR3 is CAISPTDRAYTDTQYF. DNA for the CDR3: TGTGCCATCAGTCCTACCGACAGGGCATACACAGATACGCAGTATTTT.

This clone was observed once. The chain employs TRBV10-3 and TRBJ1-1; 9 bases are a match to TRBD1. J lost 7 bases, V lost 10 bases, and 13 bases had no gene match. Germline CDR1 ENHRY, CDR2 SYGVKD. This CDR3 has 14 residues. The CDR3 nucleotides are TGTGCCACGATCCGGGACAGGGACGAAAATGAAGCTTTCTTT. Translated: CATIRDRDENEAFF.

This rearrangement joins TRBV6-5 to TRBJ2-7, with 11 bases identical to TRBD2. The V and J ends lost 4 bases and 3 bases, in that order; junction bases with no gene match: 2. CDR1 is MNHEY, CDR2 SVGAGI, per germline. The CDR3 spans 14 residues. The CDR3 region is CASSLAGGNYEQYF. The CDR3 nucleotides are TGTGCCAGCAGTTTAGCGGGAGGGAACTACGAGCAGTACTTC.